This TCR beta chain was identified during a study of cytomegalovirus exposure and HLA in healthy donors. Study-wide context: The approximately 690 first-cohort repertoires and the 95 to 150 validation repertoires shared the same platform, a later analysis reported.

In its sample, this clone was seen a few times. Its antigen is unknown. Only in-frame clones appear in the TCRdb table, and some are missing; sequencing was by immunoSEQ multiplex PCR. The sample lists about 150,000 clones, roughly 91% seen once, with 3% to 3.5% in the top ten. Findings of the study overall: Through in vitro validation, a few CMV-associated chains were shown to be specific for CMV antigens. Reportedly, cytomegalovirus status was diagnosed with high sensitivity and specificity.

With 3 bases clipped from V and 3 bases from J, the junction kept 6 bases outside the gene matches. Germline V CDR1 and CDR2: SGHNT, YYREEE (reference sequence). This CDR3 spans 14 amino acids. It was the approximately 120-subject validation cohort, separate from the approximately 700-subject first cohort, to which the donors belonged. The V gene is TRBV5-4, the J gene TRBJ2-7, with 7 bases fitting TRBD1. The sample comprised PBMCs. The receptor was derived from a woman aged 18-29 years in good health and CMV-seropositive. CDR3 sequence reads: CASSSRDSGYEQYF. Here the CDR3 DNA reads TGTGCCAGCAGCTCCCGGGACAGCGGCTACGAGCAGTACTTC.